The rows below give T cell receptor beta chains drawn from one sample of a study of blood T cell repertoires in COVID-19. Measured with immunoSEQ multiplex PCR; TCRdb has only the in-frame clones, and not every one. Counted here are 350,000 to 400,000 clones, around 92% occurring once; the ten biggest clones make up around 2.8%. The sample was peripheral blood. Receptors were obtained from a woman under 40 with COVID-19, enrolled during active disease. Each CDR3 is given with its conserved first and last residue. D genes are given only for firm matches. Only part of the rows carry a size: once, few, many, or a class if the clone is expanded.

CDR3 DNA: TGTGCCAGCAGCCAACTAGGGGGCGCGGACACTGAAGCTTTCTTT
CDR3 protein: CASSQLGGADTEAFF
D gene: TRBD1
clone size: .
V gene: TRBV14
J gene: TRBJ1-1

CDR3 DNA: TGTGCCAGCAGTTTCGGCTCTGGGGCCAACGTCCTGACTTTC
CDR3 protein: CASSFGSGANVLTF
D gene: .
clone size: .
V gene: TRBV6-5
J gene: TRBJ2-6

CDR3 DNA: TGTGCCAGCAGCGCGAGTCAGGGGGCCAACTATGGCTACACCTTC
CDR3 protein: CASSASQGANYGYTF
D gene: TRBD1
clone size: .
V gene: TRBV9
J gene: TRBJ1-2

CDR3 DNA: TGTGCCAGCAGTGAAGCGCGCAGGGGGTGGGCCTACACCTTC
CDR3 protein: CASSEARRGWAYTF
D gene: TRBD1
clone size: .
V gene: TRBV6-1
J gene: TRBJ1-2

CDR3 DNA: TGTGCCATCAGTGAGTCGCGACCCGGGGATACGCAGTATTTT
CDR3 protein: CAISESRPGDTQYF
D gene: .
clone size: .
V gene: TRBV10-3
J gene: TRBJ2-3

CDR3 DNA: TGCAGCGGATCCCCGGGACTAGCGGAGACCCAGTACTTC
CDR3 protein: CSGSPGLAETQYF
D gene: TRBD2
clone size: .
V gene: TRBV29-1
J gene: TRBJ2-5

CDR3 DNA: TGTGCCAGCACTTTCTCCAGGGGCACAGATACGCAGTATTTT
CDR3 protein: CASTFSRGTDTQYF
D gene: .
clone size: .
V gene: TRBV11-2
J gene: TRBJ2-3

CDR3 DNA: TGTGCCAGCACCCGTGGGGCGTACGAGCAGTACTTC
CDR3 protein: CASTRGAYEQYF
D gene: .
clone size: .
V gene: TRBV28
J gene: TRBJ2-7

CDR3 DNA: TGTGCCAGCAGCTTAGACCTAGGGGCTAGCGGGGAAGGAGAGACCCAGTACTTC
CDR3 protein: CASSLDLGASGEGETQYF
D gene: TRBD2
clone size: .
V gene: TRBV11-2
J gene: TRBJ2-5

CDR3 DNA: TGTGCCAGCAGGCGGACTAGCGGGGGTCGTGGATTTTACAATGAGCAGTTCTTC
CDR3 protein: CASRRTSGGRGFYNEQFF
D gene: TRBD2
clone size: once
V gene: TRBV2
J gene: TRBJ2-1

CDR3 DNA: TGTGCCAGCAGTTTATCTGAAGCGGGGGTAGGCTATGGCTACACCTTC
CDR3 protein: CASSLSEAGVGYGYTF
D gene: .
clone size: .
V gene: TRBV27
J gene: TRBJ1-2

CDR3 DNA: TGCGCCAGCAGCCAAGAAAGTCTAAGCGGGACTGAAGCTTTCTTT
CDR3 protein: CASSQESLSGTEAFF
D gene: .
clone size: .
V gene: TRBV4-3
J gene: TRBJ1-1

CDR3 DNA: TGTGCCAGCAAACAGGGGTGGAATTCACCCCTCCACTTT
CDR3 protein: CASKQGWNSPLHF
D gene: TRBD1
clone size: few
V gene: TRBV6-5
J gene: TRBJ1-6

CDR3 DNA: TGTGCCAGTAGTATGGTAGCGGGGCTTACCGGGGAGCTGTTTTTT
CDR3 protein: CASSMVAGLTGELFF
D gene: TRBD2
clone size: .
V gene: TRBV19
J gene: TRBJ2-2

CDR3 DNA: TGTGCCAGCAGCTTACAGGGTAGCTCTGGGGCCAACGTCCTGACTTTC
CDR3 protein: CASSLQGSSGANVLTF
D gene: .
clone size: .
V gene: TRBV2
J gene: TRBJ2-6

CDR3 DNA: TGTGCCAGCAGCTCCGGGGGGGTGCTAGGGGCCAACGTCCTGACTTTC
CDR3 protein: CASSSGGVLGANVLTF
D gene: TRBD2
clone size: .
V gene: TRBV9
J gene: TRBJ2-6

CDR3 DNA: TGTGCCAGCAGCTTAGCGAGGACAGGGGCCCCGAAACAAGAGACCCAGTACTTC
CDR3 protein: CASSLARTGAPKQETQYF
D gene: TRBD1
clone size: .
V gene: TRBV7-2
J gene: TRBJ2-5

CDR3 DNA: TGTGCCAGCAGCTTGGGCGGGAGGGAGACCCAGTACTTC
CDR3 protein: CASSLGGRETQYF
D gene: TRBD2
clone size: once
V gene: TRBV7-8
J gene: TRBJ2-5

CDR3 DNA: TGTGCCAGCAGCCAAGTCAACCCAGGCACAGATACGCAGTATTTT
CDR3 protein: CASSQVNPGTDTQYF
D gene: .
clone size: .
V gene: TRBV4-2
J gene: TRBJ2-3

CDR3 DNA: TGTGCCAGCAGCTTTTTCGTCCGACTAGCGGGAGCAGATACGCAGTATTTT
CDR3 protein: CASSFFVRLAGADTQYF
D gene: TRBD2
clone size: .
V gene: TRBV11-3
J gene: TRBJ2-3

CDR3 DNA: TGCGCCAGCAGCCAAGATCCTCATGAAAAACTGTTTTTT
CDR3 protein: CASSQDPHEKLFF
D gene: .
clone size: few
V gene: TRBV4-3
J gene: TRBJ1-4

CDR3 DNA: TGTGCCAGCAGCATTAGCGGGAGGGCCGGGGAGACCCAGTACTTC
CDR3 protein: CASSISGRAGETQYF
D gene: TRBD2
clone size: .
V gene: TRBV7-9
J gene: TRBJ2-5

CDR3 DNA: TGTGCCAGCAGTTACACGGGCGGGAATAATGAGCAGTTCTTC
CDR3 protein: CASSYTGGNNEQFF
D gene: .
clone size: .
V gene: TRBV6-5
J gene: TRBJ2-1

CDR3 DNA: TGTGCCAGCAGCTCTGACAGGGGGTATGGCTACACCTTC
CDR3 protein: CASSSDRGYGYTF
D gene: TRBD1
clone size: .
V gene: TRBV5-4
J gene: TRBJ1-2

CDR3 DNA: TGCGCCAGCAGTCAATTGGTTTTATCCCCTCAGGTTATATCACCCCTCCACTTT
CDR3 protein: CASSQLVLSPQVISPLHF
D gene: .
clone size: .
V gene: TRBV5-1
J gene: TRBJ1-6

CDR3 DNA: TGTGCCAGCAGTCCGGGGGATACGCAGTATTTT
CDR3 protein: CASSPGDTQYF
D gene: .
clone size: .
V gene: TRBV6-2/TRBV6-3
J gene: TRBJ2-3

CDR3 DNA: TGTGCCAGCAGATGGGACAGAAACACCGGGGAGCTGTTTTTT
CDR3 protein: CASRWDRNTGELFF
D gene: TRBD1
clone size: .
V gene: TRBV27
J gene: TRBJ2-2

CDR3 DNA: TGTGCCAGCTCACCGCCAACAGGGGGCGCTGGCTATGGCTACACCTTC
CDR3 protein: CASSPPTGGAGYGYTF
D gene: TRBD1
clone size: .
V gene: TRBV18
J gene: TRBJ1-2

CDR3 DNA: TGCGCCAGCAGCCAACTCCACCCAATACTAGCTAGCAATCAGCCCCAGCATTTT
CDR3 protein: CASSQLHPILASNQPQHF
D gene: .
clone size: .
V gene: TRBV4-1
J gene: TRBJ1-5

CDR3 DNA: TGTGCCAGCAGCTTAGGGGCCTTTTCCGCTTTCTTT
CDR3 protein: CASSLGAFSAFF
D gene: .
clone size: .
V gene: TRBV11-2
J gene: TRBJ1-1

CDR3 DNA: TGTGCCAGTACCATAGCTGGGGCCAACGTCCTGACTTTC
CDR3 protein: CASTIAGANVLTF
D gene: .
clone size: .
V gene: TRBV19
J gene: TRBJ2-6

CDR3 DNA: TGTGCCAGTAGTATAAGCCAGGGTGGGCACGAGCAGTACTTC
CDR3 protein: CASSISQGGHEQYF
D gene: .
clone size: .
V gene: TRBV19
J gene: TRBJ2-7

CDR3 DNA: TGTGCCAGCTCACCATTGGGGACAGTCTCCTACAATGAGCAGTTCTTC
CDR3 protein: CASSPLGTVSYNEQFF
D gene: TRBD1
clone size: .
V gene: TRBV18
J gene: TRBJ2-1

CDR3 DNA: TGTGCCAGCAGTGATAACAGGGTGGTCGGGGAGCTGTTTTTT
CDR3 protein: CASSDNRVVGELFF
D gene: .
clone size: .
V gene: TRBV27
J gene: TRBJ2-2

CDR3 DNA: TGTGCCATCACCCCGACAGGGGAGGATGGCTACACCTTC
CDR3 protein: CAITPTGEDGYTF
D gene: TRBD1
clone size: .
V gene: TRBV10-3
J gene: TRBJ1-2

CDR3 DNA: TGTGCCAGCAGCCCCCCACCCACCGGGACAGGGGGTGGCTACACCTTC
CDR3 protein: CASSPPPTGTGGGYTF
D gene: TRBD1
clone size: .
V gene: TRBV5-4
J gene: TRBJ1-2

CDR3 DNA: TGTGCCAGCAGCTTACTAGAACTAGCGGGGGGGCCCCCCCGTCACAATGAGCAGTTCTTC
CDR3 protein: CASSLLELAGGPPRHNEQFF
D gene: TRBD2
clone size: .
V gene: TRBV5-5
J gene: TRBJ2-1

CDR3 DNA: TGTGCCAGCAGTTCTAACCGGGACAGACTAAATCAGCCCCAGCATTTT
CDR3 protein: CASSSNRDRLNQPQHF
D gene: TRBD1
clone size: .
V gene: TRBV27
J gene: TRBJ1-5

CDR3 DNA: TGTGCCAGCCAAGGGGGGGCCGAACGTTATGGCTACACCTTC
CDR3 protein: CASQGGAERYGYTF
D gene: .
clone size: .
V gene: TRBV28
J gene: TRBJ1-2

CDR3 DNA: TGCGCCAGCAGCCAAGTGGTCGAGAACACCATATATTTT
CDR3 protein: CASSQVVENTIYF
D gene: .
clone size: .
V gene: TRBV4-1
J gene: TRBJ1-3

CDR3 DNA: TGCGCCAGCAGCCAAGAGAAGATACTCATTAGCACAGATACGCAGTATTTT
CDR3 protein: CASSQEKILISTDTQYF
D gene: .
clone size: .
V gene: TRBV4-1
J gene: TRBJ2-3

CDR3 DNA: TGCGCCAGCAGCCAGAACTCGGACAGGGGATTTTACGAGCAGTACTTC
CDR3 protein: CASSQNSDRGFYEQYF
D gene: TRBD1
clone size: .
V gene: TRBV4-1
J gene: TRBJ2-7

CDR3 DNA: TGTGCCAGTAGTTTAGGACAGGGGGCGCGCCGGGAGACCCAGTACTTC
CDR3 protein: CASSLGQGARRETQYF
D gene: TRBD1
clone size: .
V gene: TRBV19
J gene: TRBJ2-5

CDR3 DNA: TGTGCCAGCAGCTTGAGGATAGCGGGCACAGATACGCAGTATTTT
CDR3 protein: CASSLRIAGTDTQYF
D gene: .
clone size: .
V gene: TRBV5-5
J gene: TRBJ2-3

CDR3 DNA: TGTGCCAGCAGTTTAAACAGGGGGGGAGGCTACACCTTC
CDR3 protein: CASSLNRGGGYTF
D gene: TRBD1
clone size: .
V gene: TRBV12-3/TRBV12-4
J gene: TRBJ1-2

CDR3 DNA: TGTGCCAGCAGCCAGCTCCCCCTAGCGGGAGGCGATGAAGATACGCAGTATTTT
CDR3 protein: CASSQLPLAGGDEDTQYF
D gene: TRBD2
clone size: .
V gene: TRBV13
J gene: TRBJ2-3

CDR3 DNA: TGTGCCAGTAGTATAGAGGGTTTAGAACAGATCTATGGCTACACCTTC
CDR3 protein: CASSIEGLEQIYGYTF
D gene: .
clone size: .
V gene: TRBV19
J gene: TRBJ1-2

CDR3 DNA: TGTGCCAGCAGAGTGGACAGGGGATTGACAGATACGCAGTATTTT
CDR3 protein: CASRVDRGLTDTQYF
D gene: TRBD1
clone size: .
V gene: TRBV2
J gene: TRBJ2-3

CDR3 DNA: TGTGCCAGCAGTCGGACAGGGGACATAGTCCCTAACTATGGCTACACCTTC
CDR3 protein: CASSRTGDIVPNYGYTF
D gene: TRBD1
clone size: .
V gene: TRBV7-9
J gene: TRBJ1-2

CDR3 DNA: TGTGCCAGAGGGACTACAGGATACGAGCAGTACTTC
CDR3 protein: CARGTTGYEQYF
D gene: TRBD2
clone size: once
V gene: TRBV2
J gene: TRBJ2-7

CDR3 DNA: TGTGCCAGCAGTCCTCAAGTTTCGGGTGAGCAGTTCTTC
CDR3 protein: CASSPQVSGEQFF
D gene: .
clone size: .
V gene: TRBV12-3/TRBV12-4
J gene: TRBJ2-1

CDR3 DNA: TGCGCCAGCAGCCACTCGACTAGCGGGGGGGGCTATGAGCAGTTCTTC
CDR3 protein: CASSHSTSGGGYEQFF
D gene: TRBD2
clone size: .
V gene: TRBV4-1
J gene: TRBJ2-1